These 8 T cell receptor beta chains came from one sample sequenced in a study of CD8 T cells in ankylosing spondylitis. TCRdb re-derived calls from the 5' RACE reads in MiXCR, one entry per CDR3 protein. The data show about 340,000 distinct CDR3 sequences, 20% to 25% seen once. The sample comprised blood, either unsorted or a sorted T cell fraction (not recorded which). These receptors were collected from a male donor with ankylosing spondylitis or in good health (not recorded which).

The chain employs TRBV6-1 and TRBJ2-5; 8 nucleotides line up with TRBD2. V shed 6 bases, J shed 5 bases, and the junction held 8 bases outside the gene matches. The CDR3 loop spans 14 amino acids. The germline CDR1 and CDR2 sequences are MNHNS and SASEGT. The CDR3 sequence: CASRPGGSLETQYF. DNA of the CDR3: TGTGCCAGCAGGCCGGGGGGGTCCCTGGAGACCCAGTACTTC.

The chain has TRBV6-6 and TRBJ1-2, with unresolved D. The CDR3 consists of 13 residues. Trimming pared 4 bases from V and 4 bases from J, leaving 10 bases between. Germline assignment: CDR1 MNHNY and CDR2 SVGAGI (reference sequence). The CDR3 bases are TGTGCCAGCAGTTCCGCCGGATCCTATGGCTACACCTTC. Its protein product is CASSSAGSYGYTF.

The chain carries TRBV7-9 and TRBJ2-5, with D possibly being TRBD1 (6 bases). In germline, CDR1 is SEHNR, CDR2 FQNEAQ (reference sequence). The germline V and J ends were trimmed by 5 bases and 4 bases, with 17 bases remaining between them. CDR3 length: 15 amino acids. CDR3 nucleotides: TGTGCCAGCAGCATCCTACGGACAGTCCCAGAGACCCAGTACTTC. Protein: CASSILRTVPETQYF.

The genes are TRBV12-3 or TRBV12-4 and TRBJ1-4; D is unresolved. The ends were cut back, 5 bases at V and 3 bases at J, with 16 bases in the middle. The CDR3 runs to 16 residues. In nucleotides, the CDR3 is TGTGCCAGCAGTGATTCTCGGGCCGGGGCTAATGAAAAACTGTTTTTT. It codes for CASSDSRAGANEKLFF.

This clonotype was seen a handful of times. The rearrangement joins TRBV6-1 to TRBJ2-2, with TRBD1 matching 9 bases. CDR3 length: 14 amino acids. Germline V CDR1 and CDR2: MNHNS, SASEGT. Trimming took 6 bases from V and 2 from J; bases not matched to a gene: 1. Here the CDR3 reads CASRGQGNTGELFF. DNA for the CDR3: TGTGCCAGCAGGGGACAGGGCAACACCGGGGAGCTGTTTTTT.

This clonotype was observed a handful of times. The CDR3 here is CAWSVVGGDTQYF. The CDR3 nucleotides read TGTGCCTGGAGTGTGGTAGGGGGAGATACGCAGTATTTT. The V and J genes are TRBV30 and TRBJ2-3, with D perhaps matching TRBD1 (6 bases). Germline-derived CDR1 and CDR2 are GTSNPN and SVGIG (reference sequence). V shed 0 bases and J shed 5 bases, with 9 bases lying between them. CDR3 length equals 13 residues.

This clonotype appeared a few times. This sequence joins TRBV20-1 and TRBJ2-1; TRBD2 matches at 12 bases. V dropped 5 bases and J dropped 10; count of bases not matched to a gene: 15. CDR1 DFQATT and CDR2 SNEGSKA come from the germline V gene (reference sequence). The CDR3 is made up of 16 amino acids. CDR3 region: CSAPHPSGGDSGEQFF. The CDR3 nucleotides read TGCAGTGCTCCCCACCCTAGCGGGGGGGACTCGGGGGAGCAGTTCTTC.

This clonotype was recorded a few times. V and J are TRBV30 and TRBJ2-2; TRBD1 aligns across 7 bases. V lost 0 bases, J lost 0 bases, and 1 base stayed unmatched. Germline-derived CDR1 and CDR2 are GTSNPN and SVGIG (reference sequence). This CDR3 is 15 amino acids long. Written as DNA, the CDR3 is TGTGCCTGGAGTGTAACAGGGGCGAACACCGGGGAGCTGTTTTTT. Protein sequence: CAWSVTGANTGELFF.